The 5 T cell receptor beta chains below all came from one sample that was sequenced in a study of T cell responses to AZD1222 COVID-19 vaccine. Only in-frame clones appear in the TCRdb table, and some are missing; sequencing was by immunoSEQ multiplex PCR. This sample has roughly 150,000 clones, with under 95% found just once. The material sequenced was peripheral blood, taken on day 0 of AZD1222 vaccination. The source is an adult in good health.

The chain employs TRBV10-3 and TRBJ2-3; D possibly matches TRBD1 or TRBD2 (5 bases each). V dropped 8 bases and J dropped 0 bases, with 9 bases sitting between them. Germline CDR1 ENHRY, CDR2 SYGVKD. The CDR3 is 13 amino acids. CDR3 DNA sequence: TGTGCCATCCGAGGGGCTAGCACAGATACGCAGTATTTT. Translating gives CAIRGASTDTQYF.

The chain uses TRBV27 and TRBJ2-7, with 7 positions matching TRBD1. Germline V gene lookup returns CDR1 MNHEY and CDR2 SMNVEV (reference sequence). Trimming removed 3 bases from V and 7 bases from J; junction bases left unmatched: 9. The CDR3 totals 14 residues. The CDR3 sequence is CASSFHPTGHEQYF. The CDR3 DNA follows: TGTGCCAGCAGTTTCCACCCGACAGGGCATGAGCAGTACTTC.

This clone has only a few counts. The rearrangement uses TRBV7-3 and TRBJ1-2; no clear D. This CDR3 spans 13 amino acids. V was cut by 2 bases and J by 7 bases, with 11 bases left in between. Germline assignment: CDR1 SGHTA and CDR2 FQGTGA. The CDR3 region is CASSLSANTGYTF. The CDR3 region has the DNA TGTGCCAGCAGCTTATCGGCGAATACTGGCTACACCTTC.

This clone was seen a few times. The chain has TRBV2 and TRBJ2-7; TRBD1 matches at 8 bases. The CDR3 totals 13 residues. The V gene end was trimmed by 6 bases and the J gene end by 5 bases; junction bases not matched to a gene: 6. Germline V CDR1 and CDR2: SNHLY, FYNNEI. In DNA form, the CDR3 reads TGTGCCAGCAGCGCTGACAGGGGCCACGAGCAGTACTTC. Its translation is CASSADRGHEQYF.

The chain links TRBV6-5 to TRBJ2-1; TRBD2 matches at 11 bases. The germline V gene has CDR1 MNHEY and CDR2 SVGAGI. CDR3 size: 14 residues. V lost 8 bases, J lost 3 bases, and 3 bases stayed unmatched. The CDR3 protein is CASELAGGYNEQFF. Here the CDR3 DNA reads TGTGCCAGCGAGCTAGCGGGAGGCTACAATGAGCAGTTCTTC.